These 25 T cell receptor beta chains were all obtained from the same sample, sequenced in a study of OX40 agonist ivuxolimab in advanced cancers. Assay: immunoSEQ multiplex PCR; the TCRdb copy retains only in-frame clones and omits some. Of roughly 90,000 clones in the sample, around 88% were seen once. The sequenced sample was CD4+ or CD8+ T cells sorted from blood, obtained in a trial of the OX40 agonist ivuxolimab. These receptor sequences come from an adult with an advanced solid tumor such as melanoma, head and neck, liver or kidney cancer.

V is TRBV5-4 and J is TRBJ2-1; D remains ambiguous. CDR1 and CDR2 from the germline V gene are SGHNT and YYREEE (reference sequence). Trimming stripped 0 bases from V and 5 bases from J, with 6 bases between. The CDR3 is 13 amino acids. DNA for the CDR3: TGTGCCAGCAGCTTGGTGAACGACAATGAGCAGTTCTTC. As protein: CASSLVNDNEQFF.

The J gene is TRBJ1-3, the V gene TRBV5-4, with D perhaps TRBD1 (5 bases). The V end lost 4 bases, the J end lost 2 bases, and 10 bases lay between the germline ends. Germline loops: CDR1 SGHNT, CDR2 YYREEE (reference sequence). CDR3 length: 14 residues. CDR3 DNA: TGTGCCAGCAGCGGGGCGGGGCCTGGAAACACCATATATTTT. It is translated as CASSGAGPGNTIYF.

This chain uses TRBV5-1 with TRBJ2-3, with D perhaps matching TRBD2 (5 bases). There are 15 residues in the CDR3. CDR1 is SGHRS and CDR2 is YFSETQ in the germline V gene. V was clipped by 1 base and J by 1 base, with 10 bases between them. CDR3: CASSLSLRGTDTQYF. The CDR3 region has the DNA TGCGCCAGCAGCTTGAGTTTGCGGGGCACAGATACGCAGTATTTT.

The chain uses TRBV7-6 and TRBJ2-7; D uncertain. The CDR3 has 14 residues. From germline, CDR1 is SGHVS and CDR2 FNYEAQ. V lost 1 base and J 3 bases, leaving 10 bases between the germline ends. CDR3 protein: CASSLEVNRYEQYF. CDR3 nucleotides: TGTGCCAGCAGCTTAGAGGTAAACCGCTACGAGCAGTACTTC.

The rearrangement links TRBV7-2 to TRBJ2-4; 7 nucleotides match TRBD1. Per the germline V gene, CDR1 is SGHTA and CDR2 is FQGNSA. This CDR3 contains 15 residues. V dropped 5 bases and J dropped 4; count of bases not matched to a gene: 8. The CDR3 coding sequence is TGTGCCAGCAGCCCATTCCTGACAGGGAAAAACATTCAGTACTTC. As protein: CASSPFLTGKNIQYF.

V usage is TRBV27 and J usage is TRBJ2-1; no reliable D call. This CDR3 contains 12 residues. Germline CDR1 and CDR2: MNHEY and SMNVEV (reference sequence). The V end was cut by 5 bases, the J end by 3 bases, with 5 bases between. The CDR3 coding sequence is TGTGCCAGCAGTGCCGGCTACAATGAGCAGTTCTTC. Its translation: CASSAGYNEQFF.

The rearrangement links TRBV30 to TRBJ1-1; D not certain. CDR1 GTSNPN and CDR2 SVGIG come from the germline V gene (reference sequence). V was pared by 3 bases and J by 0 bases, with 8 bases between. The CDR3 runs 13 residues. This chain's CDR3 is CAWSPRMNTEAFF. The CDR3 nucleotides are TGTGCCTGGAGCCCCAGGATGAACACTGAAGCTTTCTTT. Looking up the rest from reference TRBV30 and TRBJ1-1 gives the full variable domain: SQTIHQWPATLVQPVGSPLSLECTVEGTSNPNLYWYRQAAGRGLQLLFYSVGIGQISSEVPQNLSASRPQDRQFILSSKKLLLSDSGFYLCAWSPRMNTEAFFGQGTRLTVV.

The chain recombines TRBV7-9 with TRBJ2-3; D is uncertain. There are 12 residues in the CDR3. V lost 1 base and J 5 bases, leaving 4 bases between the germline ends. Germline lookup yields CDR1 SEHNR and CDR2 FQNEAQ (reference sequence). The CDR3, as DNA: TGTGCCAGCAGCTTAGGTCGAGATACGCAGTATTTT. Translating it yields CASSLGRDTQYF.

This clone occurred once. The V call is TRBV19, the J call TRBJ2-2, with D perhaps TRBD2 (6 bases). Germline lookup yields CDR1 LNHDA and CDR2 SQIVND (reference sequence). The CDR3 loop spans 16 amino acids. The V end was cut by 7 bases, the J end by 2 bases, with 17 bases between. CDR3 in amino acids: CASTIGAGLNTGELFF. The DNA for the CDR3 is TGTGCCAGTACCATTGGAGCGGGCCTAAACACCGGGGAGCTGTTTTTT.

The V gene is TRBV5-4, the J gene TRBJ2-7; the match to TRBD1 covers 9 bases. CDR1 and CDR2 from the germline V gene are SGHNT and YYREEE (reference sequence). CDR3 size: 13 residues. The J segment lost 3 bases and the V segment lost 4 bases, leaving 2 bases of the junction unmatched. The DNA of the CDR3 is TGTGCCAGCAGCCGGGACAGGGACTACGAGCAGTACTTC. This gives the protein CASSRDRDYEQYF.

The V call is TRBV5-1, the J call TRBJ2-7; TRBD1 aligns across 10 bases. Germline values: CDR1 SGHRS, CDR2 YFSETQ. The CDR3 length is 14 residues. V shed 4 bases, J shed 5 bases, and the junction held 6 bases outside the gene matches. The CDR3 region has the DNA TGCGCCAGCAGCGGGACAGGGGTGACGAACGAGCAGTACTTC. It specifies CASSGTGVTNEQYF.

In its sample, this clone was seen once. V gene TRBV11-2 combines with J gene TRBJ1-1; D not certain. The V end lost 6 bases, the J end lost 1 base, and 12 bases lay between the germline ends. The CDR3 has 14 amino acids. The germline V gene has CDR1 SGHAT and CDR2 FQNNGV. The CDR3 bases are TGTGCCAGCAGTCTTAACCCTTCGAACACTGAAGCTTTCTTT. This encodes CASSLNPSNTEAFF.

The V gene is TRBV5-1, the J gene TRBJ2-7, with 7 nucleotides matching TRBD2. The germline CDR1 and CDR2 sequences are SGHRS and YFSETQ. V shed 5 bases and J 0 bases; nucleotides not matched to a gene: 8. There are 15 residues in the CDR3. CDR3 DNA: TGCGCCAGCAGTCCCAGCGGGGCGAGCTCCTACGAGCAGTACTTC. This gives the protein CASSPSGASSYEQYF.

The chain uses TRBV7-2 and TRBJ1-3; no definite D call. V was cut by 2 bases and J by 0 bases, with 8 bases left in between. The CDR3 runs 15 residues. CDR1 SGHTA and CDR2 FQGNSA come from the germline V gene. The CDR3 DNA is TGTGCCAGCAGCTTAATCACAAACTCTGGAAACACCATATATTTT. Translated: CASSLITNSGNTIYF.

V is TRBV28 and J is TRBJ2-5; the D is unclear. The CDR3 runs 17 residues. The germline CDR1 and CDR2 sequences are MDHEN and SYDVKM. Trimming left V 5 bases short and J 4 bases short, with 23 bases between. The CDR3 DNA is TGTGCCAGCAGTATTCCGGGTCCGGAAAGACTCGGAGAGACCCAGTACTTC. Protein sequence: CASSIPGPERLGETQYF.

The chain couples TRBV5-1 to TRBJ2-5; TRBD2 matches at 11 bases. Germline V gene lookup returns CDR1 SGHRS and CDR2 YFSETQ. The CDR3 spans 16 residues. With V trimmed by 4 bases and J by 9 bases, 14 bases remained unmatched. This chain's CDR3 is CASSPDPTSGTGSQYF. CDR3 bases: TGCGCCAGCAGCCCCGACCCGACTAGCGGGACTGGGTCCCAGTACTTC.

CDR3 in amino acids: CASSLNGRTLGAFF. The CDR3 nucleotides read TGTGCCAGCAGCTTGAATGGACGTACCCTGGGGGCTTTCTTT. The chain employs TRBV7-2 and TRBJ1-1; D gene ambiguous. V was pared by 3 bases and J by 11 bases, with 19 bases between. Germline CDR1 is SGHTA and CDR2 is FQGNSA. The CDR3 has 14 residues.

The chain employs TRBV27 and TRBJ1-2, with 7 nucleotides matching TRBD1. CDR3 size: 14 residues. Germline CDR1 is MNHEY and CDR2 is SMNVEV (reference sequence). With 3 bases clipped from V and 8 bases from J, the junction kept 9 bases outside the gene matches. The CDR3 DNA reads as TGTGCCAGCAGTTTCTCGGACAGGTTCGGGGGCTACACCTTC. Encoded protein: CASSFSDRFGGYTF.

This clone was observed once. The chain employs TRBV5-6 and TRBJ1-5, with D uncertain. The CDR3 consists of 15 residues. V was cut by 3 bases and J by 7 bases, with 17 bases left in between. Germline values: CDR1 SGHDT, CDR2 YYEEEE. CDR3 amino acids: CASSSRSGVGQPQHF. The DNA of the CDR3 is TGTGCCAGCAGCTCCCGGTCCGGGGTTGGACAGCCCCAGCATTTT.

The chain is built from TRBV6-1 and TRBJ2-5, with 7 nucleotides matching TRBD1. Germline CDR1 MNHNS, CDR2 SASEGT. CDR3 size: 13 residues. The junction had 6 bases not matched to a gene; V was cut back by 6 bases and J by 5 bases. CDR3 sequence: CASREQGRETQYF. For the CDR3, the DNA is TGTGCCAGCAGAGAACAGGGGCGGGAGACCCAGTACTTC.

This chain uses TRBV27 with TRBJ1-2; D unresolved. This CDR3 contains 13 residues. Per the germline V gene, CDR1 is MNHEY and CDR2 is SMNVEV (reference sequence). V was shortened by 3 bases and J by 8 bases, with 13 bases between the two germline ends. CDR3 sequence: CASSFRSSGGYTF. The CDR3 DNA reads TGTGCCAGCAGTTTTCGTTCTTCCGGAGGCTACACCTTC.

The J gene is TRBJ2-3, the V gene TRBV10-3; D might be TRBD2 (6 bases). The CDR3 has 13 residues. The ends were cut back, 8 bases at V and 3 bases at J, with 12 bases in the middle. Germline assignment: CDR1 ENHRY and CDR2 SYGVKD. The CDR3 DNA follows: TGTGCCATCGCGGGGCCAGGGACAGATACGCAGTATTTT. It yields the protein CAIAGPGTDTQYF.

The V gene is TRBV5-1, the J gene TRBJ2-3; D gene unclear. The CDR3 runs 12 residues. Germline CDR1 SGHRS, CDR2 YFSETQ. Trimming pared 5 bases from V and 5 bases from J, leaving 9 bases between. CDR3 amino acids: CASSLAEDTQYF. CDR3 nucleotides: TGCGCCAGCAGTCTGGCGGAAGATACGCAGTATTTT. Full variable domain (remainder filled in from reference TRBV5-1 and TRBJ2-3): KAGVTQTPRYLIKTRGQQVTLSCSPISGHRSVSWYQQTPGQGLQFLFEYFSETQRNKGNFPGRFSGRQFSNSRSEMNVSTLELGDSALYLCASSLAEDTQYFGPGTRLTVL.

The chain joins TRBV19 to TRBJ1-2, with D unclear. V was cut by 5 bases and J by 2 bases, with 6 bases left in between. The CDR3 loop spans 12 amino acids. Germline V gives CDR1 LNHDA, CDR2 SQIVND (reference sequence). CDR3 nucleotide sequence: TGTGCCAGTAGTTCAGTAAACTATGGCTACACCTTC. Protein sequence: CASSSVNYGYTF.

The rearrangement joins TRBV5-1 to TRBJ1-2; TRBD1 is a possible D gene (6 bases). CDR3 length: 14 residues. Trimming pared 4 bases from V and 2 bases from J, leaving 12 bases between. Germline V gene sequence: CDR1 SGHRS, CDR2 YFSETQ. The CDR3 is CASSGITGNYGYTF. The DNA for the CDR3 is TGCGCCAGCAGCGGGATTACAGGGAACTATGGCTACACCTTC.